A single sample gave rise to the 2 T cell receptor beta chains below, sequenced in a study of blood T cell repertoires in COVID-19. TCRdb's copy holds only in-frame clones and misses some; the assay was immunoSEQ multiplex PCR. The repertoire consists of about 78,000 clones, with almost 90% occurring once and the leading ten covering 4.3%. The sequenced sample was peripheral blood. All receptors derive from a woman aged 80 or over with active or convalescent COVID-19.

The chain uses TRBV10-3 and TRBJ1-5, with 11 bases identical to TRBD1. CDR3 length: 15 amino acids. Germline V CDR1 and CDR2: ENHRY, SYGVKD. After removal of 11 bases from V and 2 bases from J, the junction contained 8 bases not matched to a gene. CDR3 nucleotides: TGTGCCGCCCAAGGACAGGGGGCGGGCAATCAGCCCCAGCATTTT. This sequence encodes CAAQGQGAGNQPQHF.

This chain joins TRBV2 and TRBJ2-1, with 10 bases that match TRBD1. V was clipped by 11 bases and J by 7 bases; unmatched bases: 11. This CDR3 has 14 residues. Germline V gene lookup returns CDR1 SNHLY and CDR2 FYNNEI. CDR3 nucleotide sequence: TGTGCCGGTGCCCGGGACAGGGGTAGAAATGAGCAGTTCTTC. Its protein product is CAGARDRGRNEQFF.